The 18 T cell receptor beta chains reported below all come from one sample, sequenced in a study of T cells in Graves' hyperthyroidism and ophthalmopathy. Amplification of TCR beta CDR3 regions was performed using RNA transcripts as template. A first-round RT-PCR of the TCR CDR3 used the HTBI primer set. Using its own MiXCR run on the multiplex PCR reads, TCRdb lists one record per CDR3 protein. The repertoire holds 490,000 or so distinct CDR3 sequences, less than 20% seen once, with about 50% in the top ten. Sequenced input: blood. All receptors derive from a man aged 40-49 years with Graves' ophthalmopathy.

The chain carries TRBV2 and TRBJ1-5; D uncertain. CDR1 is SNHLY and CDR2 is FYNNEI in the germline V gene. This CDR3 is built from 13 residues. V gave up 7 bases and J gave up 5 bases, with 12 bases separating them. CDR3: CASTTESYQPQHF. The CDR3 DNA reads TGTGCCAGCACCACAGAGTCGTATCAGCCCCAGCATTTT.

In this sample, this clonotype turned up a few times. The chain links TRBV2 to TRBJ2-5; perhaps D is TRBD1 or TRBD2 (5 bases each). The CDR3 consists of 14 residues. V was trimmed by 8 bases and J by 0 bases, leaving 13 bases between them. Germline V gives CDR1 SNHLY, CDR2 FYNNEI. CDR3 protein: CASLGTAYQETQYF. The DNA for the CDR3 is TGTGCCAGCTTGGGGACGGCGTACCAAGAGACCCAGTACTTC.

The chain couples TRBV12-3 or TRBV12-4 to TRBJ1-5; D is unclear. Trimming took off 2 bases at V and 0 bases at J, with 11 bases between the two ends. The CDR3 is 16 amino acids. The CDR3 DNA reads as TGTGCCAGCAGTTTAAGGAGGGATTATAGCAATCAGCCCCAGCATTTT. Its protein is CASSLRRDYSNQPQHF.

This clonotype was recorded at least ten times. V and J are TRBV27 and TRBJ1-1, with D maybe TRBD1 (5 bases). Germline assignment: CDR1 MNHEY and CDR2 SMNVEV (reference sequence). This CDR3 comprises 16 residues. V lost 2 bases to trimming and J lost 5 bases, with 18 bases between them. CDR3 sequence: CASSLGPMSEGTEAFF. Here the CDR3 DNA reads TGTGCCAGCAGTTTAGGGCCCATGTCTGAGGGGACTGAAGCTTTCTTT.

The V and J genes are TRBV5-4 and TRBJ2-7, with TRBD1 matching over 12 bases. Germline CDR1 reads SGHNT; CDR2 reads YYREEE (reference sequence). J was trimmed by 5 bases and V by 4 bases; bases with no gene match: 7. This CDR3 contains 15 residues. The CDR3 DNA sequence: TGTGCCAGCAGCCCGAGGGGGACAGGGGGCGACGAGCAGTACTTC. Encoded protein: CASSPRGTGGDEQYF.

V and J are TRBV6-1 and TRBJ1-2; D is perhaps TRBD1 (5 bases). The germline V and J ends were trimmed by 5 bases and 0 bases, with 10 bases remaining between them. The CDR3 consists of 14 residues. From germline, CDR1 is MNHNS and CDR2 SASEGT. The CDR3, as DNA: TGTGCCAGCAGTCGAGGGGTGTCTAACTATGGCTACACCTTC. This codes for CASSRGVSNYGYTF.

This clonotype was seen many times. The V call is TRBV12-3 or TRBV12-4, the J call TRBJ2-1; 13 positions match TRBD2. The trim removed 4 bases at V and 8 bases at J, leaving 8 bases unmatched. The CDR3 loop spans 16 amino acids. The CDR3 coding sequence is TGTGCCAGCAGTTCGGGACTAGCGGGAAGGGGCGATGAGCAGTTCTTC. It is translated as CASSSGLAGRGDEQFF.

This clonotype showed up just a few times. The rearrangement links TRBV27 to TRBJ2-7; 7 nucleotides line up with TRBD1. Germline loops: CDR1 MNHEY, CDR2 SMNVEV (reference sequence). This CDR3 contains 13 residues. Unmatched junction bases numbered 7, after V lost 6 bases and J lost 5 bases. The CDR3 loop is CASSPDRYNEQYF. In DNA, the CDR3 is TGTGCCAGCAGCCCGGACAGGTATAACGAGCAGTACTTC.

This clonotype has ten or more counts. This chain links TRBV7-3 with TRBJ1-1; 9 nucleotides match TRBD1. This CDR3 has 14 residues. Germline V CDR1 and CDR2: SGHTA, FQGTGA. V gave up 5 bases and J gave up 10 bases; unmatched junction bases: 11. CDR3 amino acids: CASSATPGQGGAFF. The CDR3, as DNA: TGTGCCAGCAGCGCCACTCCGGGACAGGGCGGAGCTTTCTTT.

This clonotype showed up just a few times. The chain employs TRBV27 and TRBJ2-7; 8 nucleotides align to TRBD2. This CDR3 is built from 15 residues. The V and J ends lost 5 bases and 3 bases, in that order; junction bases with no gene match: 9. The V gene's germline CDR1 is MNHEY and CDR2 SMNVEV (reference sequence). The CDR3 spells CASSNLAGGDYEQYF. The CDR3, as DNA: TGTGCCAGCAGTAATCTAGCGGGCGGCGACTACGAGCAGTACTTC.

The gene calls are TRBV5-6 and TRBJ2-5; D is uncertain. Trimming stripped 0 bases from V and 0 bases from J, with 6 bases between. The CDR3 is made up of 14 amino acids. Germline V gene data show CDR1 as SGHDT and CDR2 as YYEEEE. The DNA for the CDR3 is TGTGCCAGCAGCTTGGTGGCAGACCAAGAGACCCAGTACTTC. It codes for CASSLVADQETQYF.

Many counts were recorded for this clonotype. The V and J genes are TRBV2 and TRBJ2-5; either TRBD1 or TRBD2 may fit D (5 bases each). Trimming left V 6 bases short and J 7 bases short, with 24 bases between. Germline CDR1 reads SNHLY; CDR2 reads FYNNEI. CDR3 length: 16 residues. CDR3 in DNA: TGTGCCAGCAGGGCTCCGGGACCCCCAATCTTGGGGACCCAGTACTTC. It specifies CASRAPGPPILGTQYF. Filled out from reference TRBV2 and TRBJ2-5, the complete variable domain reads EPEVTQTPSHQVTQMGQEVILRCVPISNHLYFYWYRQILGQKVEFLVSFYNNEISEKSEIFDDQFSVERPDGSNFTLKIRSTKLEDSAMYFCASRAPGPPILGTQYFGPGTRLLVL.

This clonotype came up a few times. The chain links TRBV6-5 to TRBJ2-3; 11 bases are shared with TRBD2. Germline CDR1 MNHEY, CDR2 SVGAGI. The CDR3 runs to 16 residues. The junction had 6 bases not matched to a gene; V was cut back by 2 bases and J by 5 bases. The CDR3 sequence: CASSYETSGIKDTQYF. The CDR3 DNA follows: TGTGCCAGCAGTTACGAGACTAGCGGGATTAAAGATACGCAGTATTTT.

This clonotype has only a few counts. In DNA form, the CDR3 reads TGCAGTGCTGAACGACAGGTGGTCTACAATGAGCAGTTCTTC. Its protein product is CSAERQVVYNEQFF. The V call is TRBV20-1, the J call TRBJ2-1, with D possibly matching TRBD1 (6 bases). Germline V gene lookup returns CDR1 DFQATT and CDR2 SNEGSKA (reference sequence). V gave up 5 bases and J gave up 3 bases, with 14 bases separating them. The CDR3 sequence is 14 residues long.

This clonotype was seen at least ten times. The genes are TRBV7-2 and TRBJ2-7; no clear D. Germline CDR1 and CDR2: SGHTA and FQGNSA. The CDR3 has 13 residues. The V end was cut by 4 bases, the J end by 6 bases, with 13 bases between. The CDR3 nucleotides read TGTGCCAGCAGCTCCCGGCTATCGAGCGAGCAGTACTTC. Translating gives CASSSRLSSEQYF.

The chain links TRBV4-1 to TRBJ2-7, with TRBD1 identical over 9 bases. V lost 4 bases to trimming and J lost 5 bases; unmatched junction nucleotides: 9. CDR1 is MGHRA and CDR2 is YSYEKL in the germline V gene. The CDR3 totals 15 residues. CDR3 sequence reads: CASSLSPGQGDEQYF. The CDR3 DNA reads as TGCGCCAGCAGCCTAAGCCCGGGACAGGGAGACGAGCAGTACTTC.

This clonotype was observed at least ten times. The chain is built from TRBV20-1 and TRBJ1-1; perhaps TRBD1 as D (5 bases). Trimming removed 2 bases at V and 5 bases at J, with 21 bases between. This CDR3 has 16 amino acids. Germline V gives CDR1 DFQATT, CDR2 SNEGSKA (reference sequence). The CDR3 region is CSARLPGGRGRTEAFF. In nucleotides, the CDR3 is TGCAGTGCTAGACTCCCGGGGGGGAGAGGGAGGACTGAAGCTTTCTTT.

The J gene is TRBJ1-6, the V gene TRBV30; maybe TRBD1 (5 bases). Germline V gene lookup returns CDR1 GTSNPN and CDR2 SVGIG (reference sequence). The CDR3 runs to 14 residues. Between the trimmed V and J ends, which lost 3 bases and 7 bases, there was a span of 13 bases. The CDR3 region has the DNA TGTGCCTGGAGCGGGACGGCTGGGAATTCACCCCTCCACTTT. It encodes CAWSGTAGNSPLHF.